This TCR beta chain is from a study of T cells in localized non-small cell lung cancer. With V trimmed by 1 base and J by 8 bases, 1 base remained unmatched. The CDR3 sequence is 12 residues long. Germline values: CDR1 SGHNT, CDR2 YENEEA. Only in-frame clones appear in the TCRdb table, and some are missing; sequencing was by immunoSEQ multiplex PCR. The sample lists tens of thousands of clones; about 86% were seen once. Findings and limits, study-wide: In adjacent lung, a median roughly 57 of the top 100 tumor clones were found. Adjacent uninvolved lung tissue had the highest T cell clonality, exceeding tumor.

Concerning this clone: Its antigen is not identified.

Sequencing was performed on peripheral blood, taken before any cancer treatment. This receptor was taken from a man between 40 and 70 years old with stage I lung adenocarcinoma. The chain has TRBV11-3 and TRBJ2-5; TRBD1 agrees at 7 bases. DNA for the CDR3: TGTGCCAGCAGCTTAGGACAGGGTACCCAGTACTTC. Its translation is CASSLGQGTQYF.